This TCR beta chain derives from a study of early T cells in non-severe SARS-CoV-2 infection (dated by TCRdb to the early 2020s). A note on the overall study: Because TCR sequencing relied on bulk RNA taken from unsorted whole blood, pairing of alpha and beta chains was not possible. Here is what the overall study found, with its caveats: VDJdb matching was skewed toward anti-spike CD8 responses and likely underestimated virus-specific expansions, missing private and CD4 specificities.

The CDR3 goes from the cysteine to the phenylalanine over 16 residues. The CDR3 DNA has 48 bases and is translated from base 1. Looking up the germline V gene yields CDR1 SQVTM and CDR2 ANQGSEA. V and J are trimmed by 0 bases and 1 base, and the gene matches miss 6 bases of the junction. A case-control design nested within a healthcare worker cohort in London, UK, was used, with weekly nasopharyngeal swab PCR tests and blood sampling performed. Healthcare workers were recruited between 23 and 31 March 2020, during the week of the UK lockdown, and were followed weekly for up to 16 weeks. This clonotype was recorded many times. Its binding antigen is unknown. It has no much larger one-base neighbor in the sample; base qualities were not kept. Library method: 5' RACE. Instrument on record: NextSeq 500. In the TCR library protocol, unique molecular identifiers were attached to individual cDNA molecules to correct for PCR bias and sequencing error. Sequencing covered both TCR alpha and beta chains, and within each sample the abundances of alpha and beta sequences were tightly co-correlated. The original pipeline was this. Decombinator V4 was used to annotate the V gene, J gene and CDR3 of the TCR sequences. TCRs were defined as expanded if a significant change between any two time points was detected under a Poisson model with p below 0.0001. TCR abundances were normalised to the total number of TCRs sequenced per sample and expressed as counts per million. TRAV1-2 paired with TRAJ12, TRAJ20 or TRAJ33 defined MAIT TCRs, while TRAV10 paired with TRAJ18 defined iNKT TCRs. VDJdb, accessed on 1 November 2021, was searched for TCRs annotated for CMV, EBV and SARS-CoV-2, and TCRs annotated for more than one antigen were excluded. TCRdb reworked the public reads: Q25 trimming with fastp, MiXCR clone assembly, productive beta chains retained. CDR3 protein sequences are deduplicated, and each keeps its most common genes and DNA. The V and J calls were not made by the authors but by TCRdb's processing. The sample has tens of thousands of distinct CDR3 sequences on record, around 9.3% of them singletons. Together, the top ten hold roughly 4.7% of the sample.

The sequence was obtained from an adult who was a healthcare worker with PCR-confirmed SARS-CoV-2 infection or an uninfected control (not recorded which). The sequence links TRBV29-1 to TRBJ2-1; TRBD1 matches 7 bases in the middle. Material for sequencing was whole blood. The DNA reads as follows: TGCAGCGTTGAAGATCTACAGGGGAGTTCCTACAATGAGCAGTTCTTC. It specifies CSVEDLQGSSYNEQFF.